Presented here are 17 T cell receptor beta chains from one specimen sequenced in a study of blood T cell repertoires in COVID-19. Assay: immunoSEQ multiplex PCR; the TCRdb copy retains only in-frame clones and omits some. The sample contains roughly 500,000 clones, 70% to 90% of which appear only once. The sequencing sample was made of peripheral blood. These receptors originate from a human donor in a cohort sampled during active COVID-19.

The J gene is TRBJ1-2, the V gene TRBV7-2; TRBD1 matches at 9 bases. This CDR3 region has 17 residues. V trimming: 0 bases; J trimming: 2 bases; junction bases outside the gene matches: 7. Germline CDR1 reads SGHTA; CDR2 reads FQGNSA. The CDR3, as DNA: TGTGCCAGCAGCTTAGCGGTGGGACAGGGCTTAAACTATGGCTACACCTTC. It codes for CASSLAVGQGLNYGYTF. Based on the CDR3 plus reference TRBV7-2 and TRBJ1-2, the full variable domain is GAGVSQSPSNKVTEKGKDVELRCDPISGHTALYWYRQSLGQGLEFLIYFQGNSAPDKSGLPSDRFSAERTGGSVSTLTIQRTQQEDSAVYLCASSLAVGQGLNYGYTFGSGTRLTVV.

The chain recombines TRBV7-3 with TRBJ2-3; the match to TRBD2 covers 7 bases. The junction had 6 bases not matched to a gene; V was cut back by 3 bases and J by 6 bases. This CDR3 region has 14 residues. Germline loops: CDR1 SGHTA, CDR2 FQGTGA. CDR3 nucleotide sequence: TGTGCCAGCAGCTTGTGGGCGGGAGCTGATACGCAGTATTTT. Translation: CASSLWAGADTQYF.

The V and J genes are TRBV18 and TRBJ2-7; 14 bases are shared with TRBD2. The CDR3 totals 17 residues. With V trimmed by 3 bases and J by 5 bases, 9 bases remained unmatched. Germline V lookup: CDR1 KGHSH, CDR2 LQKENI. CDR3 coding DNA: TGTGCCAGCTCACCGAGACTAGCGGGAGGGCCGGTAGACGAGCAGTACTTC. This sequence encodes CASSPRLAGGPVDEQYF.

The chain's CDR3 is CASGLDRANSYEQYF. The CDR3 DNA follows: TGTGCTAGTGGTTTGGACAGGGCGAACTCCTACGAGCAGTACTTC. J is TRBJ2-7 and V is TRBV12-5, with D possibly TRBD1 on 6 matching bases. The CDR3 totals 15 residues. Germline V CDR1 and CDR2: LGHNT, FRNRAP. V dropped 1 base and J dropped 0 bases, with 10 bases sitting between them.

The V call is TRBV29-1, the J call TRBJ1-1; D call uncertain. Trimming removed 7 bases at V and 0 bases at J, with 9 bases between. Germline CDR1 and CDR2: SQVTM and ANQGSEA. The CDR3 runs to 12 residues. The CDR3 region is CSGAVLNTEAFF. CDR3 in DNA: TGCAGCGGGGCAGTTCTGAACACTGAAGCTTTCTTT. The whole variable domain, filled in from reference TRBV29-1 and TRBJ1-1, reads SAVISQKPSRDICQRGTSLTIQCQVDSQVTMMFWYRQQPGQSLTLIATANQGSEATYESGFVIDKFPISRPNLTFSTLTVSNMSPEDSSIYLCSGAVLNTEAFFGQGTRLTVV.

The genes are TRBV7-9 and TRBJ1-1; D call uncertain. Germline-derived CDR1 and CDR2 are SEHNR and FQNEAQ (reference sequence). This CDR3 has 12 amino acids. The V and J ends lost 5 bases and 10 bases respectively, with 14 bases between them. CDR3 residues: CASSLGPRGAFF. Here the CDR3 DNA reads TGTGCCAGCAGCCTTGGCCCTCGGGGAGCTTTCTTT. Drawing the rest from reference TRBV7-9 and TRBJ1-1, the complete variable domain is DTGVSQNPRHKITKRGQNVTFRCDPISEHNRLYWYRQTLGQGPEFLTYFQNEAQLEKSRLLSDRFSAERPKGSFSTLEIQRTEQGDSAMYLCASSLGPRGAFFGQGTRLTVV.

This chain links TRBV29-1 with TRBJ1-1, with a tentative D call TRBD1 (5 bases). This CDR3 has 12 amino acids. V lost 7 bases and J lost 2, with 11 bases in between. Germline CDR1 SQVTM, CDR2 ANQGSEA. The CDR3 DNA follows: TGCAGCGCTGAGACAGTTAACACTGAAGCTTTCTTT. Translation: CSAETVNTEAFF.

The genes are TRBV25-1 and TRBJ2-5, with no clear D. Deletions cut 10 bases from V and 5 bases from J, with 11 bases between. Germline V gene data show CDR1 as MGHDK and CDR2 as SYGVNS. CDR3 length: 11 amino acids. DNA for the CDR3: TGTGCCACCATAATTGCGGAGACCCAGTACTTC. This translates into CATIIAETQYF.

This clone has more than one count but fewer than ten. V gene TRBV13 combines with J gene TRBJ2-5, with a tentative D call TRBD1 (6 bases). Germline CDR1 and CDR2: PRHDT and FYEKMQ (reference sequence). V was trimmed by 2 bases and J by 0 bases, leaving 13 bases between them. The CDR3 totals 16 residues. The chain's CDR3 is CASSLRQAPYQETQYF. CDR3 DNA sequence: TGTGCCAGCAGCTTAAGACAGGCCCCGTACCAAGAGACCCAGTACTTC.

The V call is TRBV28, the J call TRBJ1-2; TRBD1 aligns across 7 bases. V was pared by 6 bases and J by 4 bases, with 5 bases of the junction left unmatched. The CDR3 loop spans 13 amino acids. Germline V gene sequence: CDR1 MDHEN, CDR2 SYDVKM. CDR3 sequence reads: CASRRDSTYGYTF. In DNA form, the CDR3 reads TGTGCCAGCAGGAGGGACAGTACCTATGGCTACACCTTC.

As DNA, the CDR3 is TGTGCCAGCTCTCTCGGACAGGATCAGCCCCAGCATTTT. Amino acid sequence: CASSLGQDQPQHF. The chain couples TRBV18 to TRBJ1-5; 7 bases agree with TRBD1. The CDR3 is 13 amino acids. After removal of 6 bases from V and 5 bases from J, the junction contained 4 bases not matched to a gene. CDR1 and CDR2 (germline): KGHSH, LQKENI.

The chain is built from TRBV6-1 and TRBJ2-1; no clear D gene. There are 17 residues in the CDR3. V lost 4 bases to trimming and J lost 8 bases, with 24 bases between them. Germline V gives CDR1 MNHNS, CDR2 SASEGT. DNA of the CDR3: TGTGCCAGCAGTGGGCTAGGCTCGACCTCCCCTGAGTATGAGCAGTTCTTC. Translation gives CASSGLGSTSPEYEQFF.

The chain has TRBV2 and TRBJ2-2; 12 nucleotides align to TRBD2. From germline, CDR1 is SNHLY and CDR2 FYNNEI. The J segment lost 5 bases and the V segment lost 8 bases, leaving 15 bases of the junction unmatched. This CDR3 comprises 18 residues. CDR3 region: CASGGMTSGRFRTGELFF. The CDR3 region has the DNA TGTGCCAGCGGGGGGATGACTAGCGGGAGATTTCGGACCGGGGAGCTGTTTTTT.

V usage is TRBV3-1 (or the pseudogene TRBV3-2) and J usage is TRBJ1-5; TRBD1 aligns across 8 bases. Germline CDR1 LGHDT, CDR2 YNNKEL (reference sequence). The trim removed 4 bases at V and 7 bases at J, leaving 6 bases unmatched. CDR3 length equals 14 residues. This chain's CDR3 is CASSRTGGWQPQHF. The DNA of the CDR3 is TGTGCCAGCAGCCGAACAGGGGGTTGGCAGCCCCAGCATTTT.

This clone showed up just once. V usage is TRBV12-3 or TRBV12-4 and J usage is TRBJ2-5; TRBD1 matches 7 bases. There are 13 residues in the CDR3. V shed 4 bases and J 1 base; nucleotides not matched to a gene: 0. The CDR3: CASSWDSQETQYF. The CDR3 nucleotides are TGTGCCAGCAGTTGGGACAGCCAAGAGACCCAGTACTTC.

The CDR3 DNA reads TGTGCCACCGAGAGACAGGGCAGCGGCTATGGCTACACCTTC. Protein sequence: CATERQGSGYGYTF. The V and J genes are TRBV19 and TRBJ1-2, with 7 positions matching TRBD1. Germline V gene lookup returns CDR1 LNHDA and CDR2 SQIVND (reference sequence). There are 14 residues in the CDR3. J lost 4 bases, V lost 10 bases, and 12 bases had no gene match. Supplemented by reference TRBV19 and TRBJ1-2, the full variable domain reads DGGITQSPKYLFRKEGQNVTLSCEQNLNHDAMYWYRQDPGQGLRLIYYSQIVNDFQKGDIAEGYSVSREKKESFPLTVTSAQKNPTAFYLCATERQGSGYGYTFGSGTRLTVV.

The J gene is TRBJ1-2, the V gene TRBV3-1 (or the pseudogene TRBV3-2); possible D gene TRBD1, 5 bases. Trimming shortened V by 4 bases and J by 4 bases, and 22 bases separated the two germline ends. Germline-derived CDR1 and CDR2 are LGHDT and YNNKEL (reference sequence). CDR3 length: 17 residues. The CDR3 bases are TGTGCCAGCAGCCGATCAGTGGGGGAGGGGATCGGCTATGGCTACACCTTC. As protein: CASSRSVGEGIGYGYTF.